This T cell receptor (beta chain) was profiled in a study of shared clonotypes between healthy human individuals. This CDR3 is 14 amino acids long. V lost 5 bases, J lost 0 bases, and 10 bases lay in between. Germline V CDR1 and CDR2: SEHNR, FQNEAQ (reference sequence). Each subset's genomic DNA was shared equally among a number of immunoSEQ plates. Data came from immunoSEQ multiplex PCR; TCRdb stores just in-frame clones and leaves some out. Of a few million clones in the sample, around nine tenths were seen once. The sequencing input was naive CD4+ T cells sorted from blood. Subset denoted: CD45RA+ positively selected. This TCR came from a man younger than 35 in good health. The V gene is TRBV7-9, the J gene TRBJ1-1; D perhaps matches TRBD1 (6 bases). The CDR3 nucleotides are TGTGCCAGCAGCCAGGGACAACTGAACACTGAAGCTTTCTTT. This sequence encodes CASSQGQLNTEAFF.